The clone carrying this T cell receptor beta chain was recorded only once. The antigen is unknown. These data are taken from a study of cytomegalovirus exposure and HLA in healthy donors. The wider study: An early release of data contained roughly 90 million unique TCRs, which came from HLA-typed donors.

PCR primers comprised 60 Vbeta and 13 Jbeta primers. Clones were read by immunoSEQ multiplex PCR, and TCRdb kept only the in-frame ones, dropping some. The table records approximately 210,000 clones, 79% of them present only once. General study results and limits: Later analysis suggested links between common viral pathogens and several top significant clusters. What a later analysis reportedly showed was that an Asian-associated ancestry cluster had fewer N-insertions than the roughly 700-donor mean.

Per the germline V gene, CDR1 is SGHRS and CDR2 is YFSETQ. The CDR3 is made up of 14 amino acids. With 0 bases removed from V and 3 bases from J, the gap between germline ends came to 9 bases. Material for sequencing was PBMCs. This receptor was identified in a girl aged 10-17 years in good health and CMV-seropositive. This rearrangement joins TRBV5-1 to TRBJ2-5, with D maybe TRBD1 (5 bases). The CDR3 sequence: CASSLGAGKETQYF. CDR3 bases: TGCGCCAGCAGCTTGGGAGCAGGGAAAGAGACCCAGTACTTC.